The 29 T cell receptor beta chains in this list originate from one sample, sequenced in a study of chemoradiotherapy in HPV16-positive cancers. The assay was immunoSEQ multiplex PCR, and TCRdb's table has in-frame clones only and misses some. Of tens of thousands of clones listed, over 85% are singletons. This sample comprised blood, obtained from a patient who underwent chemoradiotherapy. The source is a human donor with HPV-associated anogenital cancer.

V gene TRBV7-3 combines with J gene TRBJ2-7; D perhaps matches TRBD1 (6 bases). Germline values: CDR1 SGHTA, CDR2 FQGTGA. The V end lost 0 bases, the J end lost 5 bases, and 8 bases lay between the germline ends. The CDR3 is made up of 13 amino acids. The CDR3 loop is CASSLTQGHEQYF. CDR3 bases: TGTGCCAGCAGCTTAACACAGGGACACGAGCAGTACTTC.

The J gene is TRBJ2-7, the V gene TRBV6-1; the D is unclear. The CDR3 runs 15 residues. Trimming removed 2 bases from V and 4 bases from J, with 15 bases in between. Per the germline V gene, CDR1 is MNHNS and CDR2 is SASEGT. The chain's CDR3 is CASSEYAEEVYEQYF. For the CDR3, the DNA is TGTGCCAGCAGTGAATACGCGGAAGAGGTGTACGAGCAGTACTTC.

This clone has just one count. V and J are TRBV6-5 and TRBJ1-2; possible D gene TRBD1, 5 bases. Trimming removed 2 bases at V and 7 bases at J, with 14 bases between. This CDR3 is 14 amino acids long. Germline V lookup: CDR1 MNHEY, CDR2 SVGAGI. In DNA, the CDR3 is TGTGCCAGCAGTTACGAGGGGCCACAGAGTGGCTACACCTTC. It specifies CASSYEGPQSGYTF.

The rearrangement uses TRBV25-1 and TRBJ2-1; a weak D match, TRBD2 (5 bases). The ends were cut back, 6 bases at V and 0 bases at J, with 12 bases in the middle. This CDR3 spans 15 amino acids. CDR1 is MGHDK and CDR2 is SYGVNS in the germline V gene. The CDR3 protein is CASRPWSGSYNEQFF. Here the CDR3 DNA reads TGTGCCAGCAGGCCGTGGAGCGGCTCCTACAATGAGCAGTTCTTC.

The chain joins TRBV19 to TRBJ2-7; D is possibly TRBD1 (6 bases). V dropped 5 bases and J dropped 0 bases, with 14 bases sitting between them. Germline assignment: CDR1 LNHDA and CDR2 SQIVND (reference sequence). The CDR3 consists of 15 residues. In DNA form, the CDR3 reads TGTGCCAGTAGTGACCGGACAGCCCTCTCCTACGAGCAGTACTTC. It specifies CASSDRTALSYEQYF.

The chain couples TRBV10-2 to TRBJ2-7, with D tentatively TRBD1 (6 bases). Germline V lookup: CDR1 WSHSY, CDR2 SAAADI. V was shortened by 1 base and J by 1 base, with 11 bases between the two germline ends. CDR3 length: 15 amino acids. DNA for the CDR3: TGCGCCAGCAGTGAGTTCCCGACAGGATCCTACGAGCAGTACTTC. This encodes CASSEFPTGSYEQYF.

This clone was counted a single time. This chain uses TRBV9 with TRBJ2-2, with 15 positions matching TRBD2. Germline lookup yields CDR1 SGDLS and CDR2 YYNGEE. This CDR3 comprises 17 residues. Trimming removed 3 bases from V and 1 base from J; junction bases left unmatched: 1. CDR3 DNA sequence: TGTGCCAGCAGCGAGGGACTAGCGGGAGGGAACACCGGGGAGCTGTTTTTT. This gives the protein CASSEGLAGGNTGELFF.

This clone is medium-sized in the sample. This rearrangement joins TRBV19 to TRBJ1-4; no firm D call. This CDR3 region has 14 residues. V was pared by 8 bases and J by 1 base, with 11 bases between. The germline V gene has CDR1 LNHDA and CDR2 SQIVND (reference sequence). The CDR3 region is CASSRVLTNEKLFF. The DNA for the CDR3 is TGTGCCAGTTCCCGGGTCCTAACTAATGAAAAACTGTTTTTT.

The chain has TRBV11-2 and TRBJ1-2, with 7 positions matching TRBD1. The germline V gene encodes CDR1 SGHAT and CDR2 FQNNGV. CDR3 length: 13 residues. J was trimmed by 6 bases and V by 5 bases; bases with no gene match: 6. CDR3 region: CASSLRGLNGYTF. As DNA, the CDR3 is TGTGCCAGCAGCCTGAGGGGGCTCAATGGCTACACCTTC.

J is TRBJ1-2 and V is TRBV6-5, with 7 bases aligning to TRBD1. Germline V gene lookup returns CDR1 MNHEY and CDR2 SVGAGI. With V trimmed by 6 bases and J by 4 bases, 5 bases remained unmatched. This CDR3 region has 13 residues. CDR3 nucleotide sequence: TGTGCCAGCAGGAAGACAGGGACCTATGGCTACACCTTC. It yields the protein CASRKTGTYGYTF.

This clone was found once. CDR3 DNA sequence: TGTGCCTGGAGTGCCCTCAGGGAGTATGGCTACACCTTC. Amino acids: CAWSALREYGYTF. The gene calls are TRBV30 and TRBJ1-2, with a possible D match to TRBD1 (5 bases). The V end was cut by 1 base, the J end by 5 bases, with 11 bases between. Per the germline V gene, CDR1 is GTSNPN and CDR2 is SVGIG (reference sequence). CDR3 length equals 13 residues. The variable domain in full, with the rest retrieved from reference TRBV30 and TRBJ1-2, is SQTIHQWPATLVQPVGSPLSLECTVEGTSNPNLYWYRQAAGRGLQLLFYSVGIGQISSEVPQNLSASRPQDRQFILSSKKLLLSDSGFYLCAWSALREYGYTFGSGTRLTVV.

J is TRBJ2-2 and V is TRBV23-1; D gene ambiguous. TRBV23-1 belongs to the ORF category, with a function that is uncertain. V was shortened by 2 bases and J by 5 bases, with 3 bases between the two germline ends. This CDR3 region has 12 residues. CDR3 coding DNA: TGCGCCAGCAGTCAAGGGACCGGGGAGCTGTTTTTT. Translating it yields CASSQGTGELFF.

The chain employs TRBV6-5 and TRBJ1-1, with TRBD1 identical over 10 bases. CDR3 length: 16 amino acids. The V gene's germline CDR1 is MNHEY and CDR2 SVGAGI. V shed 2 bases and J 0 bases; nucleotides not matched to a gene: 3. CDR3 sequence: CASSYGTGVMNTEAFF. DNA of the CDR3: TGTGCCAGCAGTTACGGGACAGGGGTGATGAACACTGAAGCTTTCTTT.

This clone showed up just once. The rearrangement links TRBV6-6 to TRBJ2-3; D not certain. The ends were cut back, 5 bases at V and 3 bases at J, with 6 bases in the middle. Germline CDR1 MNHNY, CDR2 SVGAGI (reference sequence). The CDR3 loop spans 12 amino acids. CDR3: CASSRMTDTQYF. The DNA for the CDR3 is TGTGCCAGCAGTCGCATGACAGATACGCAGTATTTT.

This sequence joins TRBV19 and TRBJ1-2; D might be TRBD1 (5 bases). V dropped 3 bases and J dropped 0 bases, with 11 bases sitting between them. The length of the CDR3 is 15 residues. Germline-derived CDR1 and CDR2 are LNHDA and SQIVND (reference sequence). CDR3 loop: CASSILWGTNYGYTF. The DNA for the CDR3 is TGTGCCAGTAGTATCCTCTGGGGGACTAACTATGGCTACACCTTC.

V usage is TRBV29-1 and J usage is TRBJ1-1, with 7 bases lining up with TRBD1. The V gene end was trimmed by 7 bases and the J gene end by 5 bases; junction bases not matched to a gene: 4. This CDR3 contains 11 residues. The germline gives CDR1 SQVTM, CDR2 ANQGSEA. CDR3: CSGTGVTEAFF. DNA of the CDR3: TGCAGCGGTACAGGGGTAACTGAAGCTTTCTTT.

The V gene is TRBV6-1, the J gene TRBJ2-7, with TRBD1 matching over 11 bases. With 4 bases clipped from V and 4 bases from J, the junction kept 6 bases outside the gene matches. The germline CDR1 and CDR2 sequences are MNHNS and SASEGT. This CDR3 spans 15 amino acids. Here the CDR3 DNA reads TGTGCCAGCAGTGCCTCCGGGACAGGGGGATACGAGCAGTACTTC. Translated, it gives CASSASGTGGYEQYF.

The V gene is TRBV9, the J gene TRBJ1-5; 10 positions agree with TRBD1. The J segment lost 5 bases and the V segment lost 4 bases, leaving 6 bases of the junction unmatched. Germline CDR1 reads SGDLS; CDR2 reads YYNGEE. The CDR3 spans 15 residues. Here the CDR3 reads CASSRTGGRDQPQHF. CDR3 in DNA: TGTGCCAGCAGCAGGACAGGGGGGCGCGATCAGCCCCAGCATTTT.

This chain joins TRBV6-1 and TRBJ2-7; tentatively, D is TRBD2 (6 bases). The CDR3 consists of 14 residues. V lost 8 bases to trimming and J lost 5 bases, with 19 bases between them. Germline V lookup: CDR1 MNHNS, CDR2 SASEGT. CDR3 DNA sequence: TGTGCCAGCTCGGTGGAGGGGCCGTGGAACGAGCAGTACTTC. Protein product: CASSVEGPWNEQYF.

The chain links TRBV7-2 to TRBJ1-1; D might be TRBD1 (6 bases). The CDR3 contains 16 residues. Trimming left V 0 bases short and J 0 bases short, with 11 bases between. The germline V gene has CDR1 SGHTA and CDR2 FQGNSA. CDR3 protein: CASSLAQQGLNTEAFF. The CDR3 nucleotides read TGTGCCAGCAGCTTAGCCCAACAGGGACTGAACACTGAAGCTTTCTTT.

The gene calls are TRBV2 and TRBJ1-1; TRBD1 matches at 10 bases. Per the germline V gene, CDR1 is SNHLY and CDR2 is FYNNEI. This CDR3 is built from 14 residues. V was clipped by 5 bases and J by 7 bases; unmatched bases: 7. DNA for the CDR3: TGTGCCAGCAGTTCCGGGACAGGGGATAGTGAAGCTTTCTTT. Its protein product is CASSSGTGDSEAFF.

This clone occurred a few times. The chain has TRBV7-2 and TRBJ2-2; D not certain. Per the germline V gene, CDR1 is SGHTA and CDR2 is FQGNSA. The CDR3 has 14 residues. Trimming cost V 0 bases and J 5 bases, with 7 bases left between them. In nucleotides, the CDR3 is TGTGCCAGCAGCTTAGCGATCAGAACCGGGGAGCTGTTTTTT. It encodes CASSLAIRTGELFF.

The CDR3 DNA reads TGTGCCAGCAGCTTTAGACTGAACACAGATACGCAGTATTTT. Protein sequence: CASSFRLNTDTQYF. The chain combines TRBV5-4 with TRBJ2-3; D gene unclear. The germline V gene encodes CDR1 SGHNT and CDR2 YYREEE (reference sequence). CDR3 length: 14 residues. Trimming stripped 2 bases from V and 2 bases from J, with 9 bases between.

The chain recombines TRBV7-2 with TRBJ2-1; 11 bases agree with TRBD2. Looked up from germline, CDR1 is SGHTA and CDR2 is FQGNSA. Trimming removed 5 bases from V and 2 bases from J; junction bases left unmatched: 2. This CDR3 contains 15 residues. Written as DNA, the CDR3 is TGTGCCAGCAGCCCTAGCGGGAGGACCTACAATGAGCAGTTCTTC. Amino acid sequence: CASSPSGRTYNEQFF.

The chain uses TRBV4-2 and TRBJ1-1; no reliable D call. In germline, CDR1 is LGHNA, CDR2 YNFKEQ. The ends were cut back, 3 bases at V and 8 bases at J, with 13 bases in the middle. This CDR3 is built from 13 residues. The CDR3 DNA follows: TGTGCCAGCAGCCAGGAGTTATTTGGGGAAGCTTTCTTT. Translation: CASSQELFGEAFF.

This clone was seen only once. The chain couples TRBV28 to TRBJ1-1; tentative D call: TRBD1 (5 bases). CDR1 is MDHEN and CDR2 is SYDVKM in the germline V gene. This CDR3 spans 14 amino acids. Trimming pared 10 bases from V and 1 base from J, leaving 16 bases between. CDR3 nucleotide sequence: TGTGCCATAAACCCGGGACGGAGGAACACTGAAGCTTTCTTT. It yields the protein CAINPGRRNTEAFF.

The V gene is TRBV10-3, the J gene TRBJ2-3, with 13 bases lining up with TRBD2. The germline CDR1 and CDR2 sequences are ENHRY and SYGVKD. V dropped 7 bases and J dropped 2; count of bases not matched to a gene: 6. The CDR3 sequence is 16 residues long. As DNA, the CDR3 is TGTGCCATCAAGCCTACTAGCGGGAGGGACACAGATACGCAGTATTTT. Translated, it gives CAIKPTSGRDTDTQYF.

The V call is TRBV7-7, the J call TRBJ2-5; D gene uncertain. CDR1 is SSHAT and CDR2 is FNYEAQ in the germline V gene (reference sequence). The CDR3 totals 13 residues. V lost 1 base and J lost 4, with 7 bases in between. The CDR3 nucleotides are TGTGCCAGCAGCTTAGTGGTCAGAGAGACCCAGTACTTC. Encoded protein: CASSLVVRETQYF.

V is TRBV7-8 and J is TRBJ1-2; D remains ambiguous. The CDR3 spans 16 residues. Germline-derived CDR1 and CDR2 are SGHVS and FQNEAQ. Trimming took off 4 bases at V and 4 bases at J, with 19 bases between the two ends. Here the CDR3 DNA reads TGTGCCAGCAGCTATAGGGCCGGTAGTCGGGGCTATGGCTACACCTTC. This codes for CASSYRAGSRGYGYTF.